Included here is one TCR beta chain sequence, with context. The record originates from a study of T cell responses to AZD1222 COVID-19 vaccine. Produced via immunoSEQ multiplex PCR; TCRdb's table is partial and in-frame only. The repertoire holds under 80,000 clones, with about nine tenths as singletons. Per the germline V gene, CDR1 is SQVTM and CDR2 is ANQGSEA. Trimming removed 3 bases from V and 0 bases from J, with 12 bases in between. The CDR3 consists of 15 residues. The TCR sequence derives from an adult in good health. The chain joins TRBV29-1 to TRBJ2-1, with a possible D match to TRBD2 (5 bases). The specimen comprised peripheral blood, sampled on day 0 of AZD1222 vaccination. This CDR3 is CSVDPRGSSYNEQFF. The CDR3 bases are TGCAGCGTTGATCCCCGGGGTAGCTCCTACAATGAGCAGTTCTTC.